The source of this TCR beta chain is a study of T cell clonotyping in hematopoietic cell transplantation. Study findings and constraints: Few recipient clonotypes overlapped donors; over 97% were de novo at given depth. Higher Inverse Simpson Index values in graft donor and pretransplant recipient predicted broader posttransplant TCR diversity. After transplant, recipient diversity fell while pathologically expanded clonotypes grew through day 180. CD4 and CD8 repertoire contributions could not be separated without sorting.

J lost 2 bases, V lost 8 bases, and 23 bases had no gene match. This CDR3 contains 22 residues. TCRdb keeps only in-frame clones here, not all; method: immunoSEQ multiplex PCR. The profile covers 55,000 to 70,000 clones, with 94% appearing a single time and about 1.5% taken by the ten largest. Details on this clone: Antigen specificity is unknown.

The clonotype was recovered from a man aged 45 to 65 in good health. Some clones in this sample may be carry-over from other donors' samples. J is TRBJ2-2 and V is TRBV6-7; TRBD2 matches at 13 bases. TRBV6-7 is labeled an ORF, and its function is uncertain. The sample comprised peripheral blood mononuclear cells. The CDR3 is CASSRSQNLSGTSGTNTGELFF. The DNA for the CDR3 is TGTGCCAGCTCCCGGAGCCAAAATTTATCCGGGACTAGCGGGACAAACACCGGGGAGCTGTTTTTT.